This entry features one T cell receptor beta chain sequence. The antigen is not known. Germline loops: CDR1 LGHNA, CDR2 YNFKEQ. The CDR3 runs to 18 residues. Primers included in the PCR were 60 Vbeta and 13 Jbeta primers. TCRdb's table, derived via immunoSEQ multiplex PCR, lists solely in-frame clones and lacks some. The table lists around 150,000 clones, around 77% of them singletons. This record comes from a study of cytomegalovirus exposure and HLA in healthy donors. General study results and limits: TCR beta V segments were, for the most part, productive about 87% or about 30% of the time in an earlier analysis. HLA alleles showed associations with some 17,000 TCR beta sequences in a later analysis, at a 0.05 false discovery rate. When a later analysis compared HLA-associated TCR beta chains with equally common others, the HLA-associated chains turned out to be more clonally expanded and to have lower generation probabilities.

The chain couples TRBV4-2 to TRBJ2-5; 7 bases line up with TRBD2. The J call is doubtful: the DNA matches TRBJ2-7 better. Sequencing was performed on PBMCs. The sequence was collected from a young man in good health. The CDR3 loop is CASSQAGGWGGTLYEQYF. The CDR3 DNA reads TGTGCCAGCAGCCAAGCAGGCGGGTGGGGGGGTACGCTCTACGAGCAGTACTTC.